The 13 T cell receptor beta chains presented below share a single source sample, sequenced in a study of low-dose radiotherapy and immunotherapy resistance in tumors. Time point reported: before trial treatment. TRAV- and TRBV-specific primers were used for first-strand cDNA, which covered alpha and beta chains. TCR amplification involved around 22 PCR cycles with a constant-region primer and V-primer adapter. TCRdb re-analysed the reads in MiXCR, keeping a single row per CDR3 protein. Of approximately 70,000 distinct CDR3 sequences in the sample, less than 40% were seen once. Sequenced material: PBMCs, taken before treatment. The source is a female donor with ovarian cancer.

This chain joins TRBV6-5 and TRBJ1-1; D not resolved. Trimming shortened V by 5 bases and J by 6 bases, and 13 bases separated the two germline ends. CDR1 MNHEY and CDR2 SVGAGI come from the germline V gene. This CDR3 has 13 residues. The DNA of the CDR3 is TGTGCCAGCAGTGAAGTTGTCCCCCCTGAAGCTTTCTTT. Translated, it gives CASSEVVPPEAFF.

This clonotype was picked up a small number of times. The chain carries TRBV5-8 and TRBJ1-5, with D possibly being TRBD1 (6 bases). Germline CDR1 and CDR2: SGHTS and YDEGEE. This CDR3 comprises 15 residues. V shed 1 base and J shed 1 base, with 9 bases lying between them. CDR3 coding DNA: TGTGCCAGCAGCTTGAGGGGGACGAGCAATCAGCCCCAGCATTTT. Translated: CASSLRGTSNQPQHF.

This clonotype occurred once. This chain links TRBV7-9 with TRBJ2-1, with a possible D match to TRBD1 (6 bases). The CDR3 consists of 14 residues. Trimming took off 5 bases at V and 3 bases at J, with 11 bases between the two ends. CDR1 SEHNR and CDR2 FQNEAQ come from the germline V gene (reference sequence). CDR3 region: CASSRRQDYNEQFF. The CDR3 region has the DNA TGTGCCAGCAGCCGTCGACAGGACTACAATGAGCAGTTCTTC.

V is TRBV9 and J is TRBJ2-7; 7 bases align to TRBD1. This CDR3 comprises 11 residues. The V gene's germline CDR1 is SGDLS and CDR2 YYNGEE. The V segment lost 8 bases and the J segment 3 bases; nucleotides outside the gene matches: 2. For the CDR3, the DNA is TGTGCCAGTGGGACAGACTACGAGCAGTACTTC. Translated, it gives CASGTDYEQYF.

Remarks on this clonotype: This probably arose from a read error, given a far larger clone one base away. The rearrangement links TRBV4-1 to TRBJ2-7; TRBD2 might be the D (5 bases). Trimming pared 1 base from V and 7 bases from J, leaving 20 bases between. The germline V gene encodes CDR1 MGHRA and CDR2 YSYEKL. The CDR3 has 16 amino acids. In nucleotides, the CDR3 is TGCGCCAGCAGCCAAGGCCGGACTCTCTCCTACAATGAGCAGTACTTC. Residues: CASSQGRTLSYNEQYF.

The V call is TRBV5-1, the J call TRBJ1-1; 12 bases are a match to TRBD1. CDR3 length equals 17 residues. After removal of 3 bases from V and 3 bases from J, the junction contained 9 bases not matched to a gene. Germline CDR1 reads SGHRS; CDR2 reads YFSETQ. CDR3 in DNA: TGCGCCAGCAGCTCGCAGGGACAGGGGGCGGAGGACACTGAAGCTTTCTTT. It translates to CASSSQGQGAEDTEAFF.

With regard to this clonotype: It is likely a read error: a sequence one base away is far more abundant. The chain joins TRBV12-3 or TRBV12-4 to TRBJ2-1, with TRBD2 identical over 8 bases. The CDR3 is 14 residues long. Trimming took 5 bases from V and 4 from J; bases not matched to a gene: 4. The CDR3: CASSTGGVYNEQFF. The CDR3 bases are TGTGCCAGCAGTACCGGGGGGGTGTACAATGAGCAGTTCTTC.

This clonotype showed up many times. The DNA for the CDR3 is TGTGCCAGCAGCCGTGGGACAGGGGATTCACCCCTCCACTTT. Encoded protein: CASSRGTGDSPLHF. The chain uses TRBV28 and TRBJ1-6, with 10 nucleotides matching TRBD1. This CDR3 comprises 14 residues. The germline V gene encodes CDR1 MDHEN and CDR2 SYDVKM. The ends lost 6 bases at V and 8 bases at J; junction bases unmatched: 4.

This clonotype was observed many times. V usage is TRBV29-1 and J usage is TRBJ2-1; 9 nucleotides agree with TRBD1. The CDR3 sequence is 14 residues long. The V and J ends lost 1 base and 10 bases, in that order; junction bases with no gene match: 8. The germline CDR1 and CDR2 sequences are SQVTM and ANQGSEA. DNA for the CDR3: TGCAGCGTTGAAGCGTTACAGGGGGCCGGGGAGCAGTTCTTC. Amino acid sequence: CSVEALQGAGEQFF.

This clonotype was recorded many times. The rearrangement joins TRBV7-9 to TRBJ2-3; no clear D gene. The CDR3 contains 13 residues. V lost 5 bases and J lost 0, with 6 bases in between. Germline loops: CDR1 SEHNR, CDR2 FQNEAQ (reference sequence). Here the CDR3 reads CASSLWSTDTQYF. CDR3 nucleotides: TGTGCCAGCAGCCTTTGGAGCACAGATACGCAGTATTTT.

This clonotype has a count of ten or more. The chain employs TRBV30 and TRBJ2-1; 9 nucleotides align to TRBD1. Germline V lookup: CDR1 GTSNPN, CDR2 SVGIG (reference sequence). With V trimmed by 7 bases and J by 0 bases, 16 bases remained unmatched. The length of the CDR3 is 18 residues. CDR3 coding DNA: TGTGCCTCCAACTCACAGGGGGCTTCTGGTAACTCCTACAATGAGCAGTTCTTC. This encodes CASNSQGASGNSYNEQFF. The complete variable domain, with remaining parts taken from reference TRBV30 and TRBJ2-1, reads SQTIHQWPATLVQPVGSPLSLECTVEGTSNPNLYWYRQAAGRGLQLLFYSVGIGQISSEVPQNLSASRPQDRQFILSSKKLLLSDSGFYLCASNSQGASGNSYNEQFFGPGTRLTVL.

This clonotype was detected ten times or more. The chain is built from TRBV24-1 and TRBJ2-3; the D gene could be TRBD1 or TRBD2 (5 bases each). Germline values: CDR1 KGHDR, CDR2 SFDVKD. The ends were cut back, 9 bases at V and 5 bases at J, with 11 bases in the middle. This CDR3 region has 12 residues. CDR3 DNA: TGTGCCACCGGGGGAATGGGAGATACGCAGTATTTT. It codes for CATGGMGDTQYF.

The table lists this clonotype with a few counts. A far larger clone is one nucleotide away, so this likely arose from a read error. The J gene is TRBJ2-1, the V gene TRBV6-2 or TRBV6-3, with unresolved D. The V and J ends lost 7 bases and 10 bases respectively, with 14 bases between them. Per germline, CDR1 MNHEY and CDR2 SVGEGT. There are 12 residues in the CDR3. The CDR3: CASTPSGYEQFF. The CDR3 DNA follows: TGTGCCAGCACCCCTTCCGGATACGAGCAGTTCTTC.